The clone carrying this TCR beta chain came up once. The data are from a study of blood T cell repertoires in COVID-19. Original methodology: Estimates of nucleated cell counts were drawn from the amplification of reference gene primers. Clones were read by immunoSEQ multiplex PCR, and TCRdb kept only the in-frame ones, dropping some. That table furnishes V, J and clone size, whereas the DNA furnished D and trimming. The repertoire holds a few hundred thousand clones, with roughly 86% as singletons. Per germline, CDR1 MNHEY and CDR2 SVGEGT. The CDR3 is 15 residues long. Trimming at V came to 0 bases and at J to 4 bases, leaving 5 bases not matched to a gene.

The genes are TRBV6-2 or TRBV6-3 and TRBJ1-1; 7 bases align to TRBD1. Sequenced material: peripheral blood. This clonotype was obtained from a woman between 50 and 59 years old who had recovered from COVID-19. For the CDR3, the DNA is TGTGCCAGCAGTTACTCTGGCAGGGGGGTCACTGAAGCTTTCTTT. It encodes CASSYSGRGVTEAFF.